A single sample is the source of the 25 T cell receptor beta chains below, sequenced in a study of blood T cells in healthy people across ages. Combining a sample-barcoded 5' primer with a J-beta primer mix, a second PCR ran for roughly 6 to 12 cycles. TCRdb recomputed calls from the 5' RACE reads with MiXCR, one row per CDR3 protein. The sample lists roughly 1 million distinct CDR3 sequences, 20% to 25% occurring once. These same data were also listed under a study on T cells of mothers and their children.

The specimen sequenced was blood. The receptors derive from a girl under 10 years old in good health.

The sample holds a few counts of this clonotype. The rearrangement links TRBV7-9 to TRBJ1-5; D uncertain. This CDR3 is 12 amino acids long. V lost 1 base and J 7 bases, leaving 5 bases between the germline ends. CDR1 and CDR2 from the germline V gene are SEHNR and FQNEAQ (reference sequence). CDR3 protein: CASSLDWQPQHF. CDR3 DNA sequence: TGTGCCAGCAGCTTAGATTGGCAGCCCCAGCATTTT. The full variable domain, with the rest looked up from reference TRBV7-9 and TRBJ1-5, is DTGVSQNPRHKITKRGQNVTFRCDPISEHNRLYWYRQTLGQGPEFLTYFQNEAQLEKSRLLSDRFSAERPKGSFSTLEIQRTEQGDSAMYLCASSLDWQPQHFGDGTRLSIL.

The chain carries TRBV20-1 and TRBJ2-1, with D unresolved. The CDR3 spans 13 residues. V was clipped by 3 bases and J by 4 bases, with 10 bases between them. CDR1 DFQATT and CDR2 SNEGSKA come from the germline V gene (reference sequence). The CDR3 sequence is CSASYGQYNEQFF. For the CDR3, the DNA is TGCAGTGCTAGCTACGGGCAATACAATGAGCAGTTCTTC.

This clonotype turned up a few times. The genes are TRBV6-5 and TRBJ2-3, with a possible D match to TRBD2 (5 bases). Trimming stripped 6 bases from V and 6 bases from J, with 13 bases between. The CDR3 has 13 residues. CDR1 and CDR2 from the germline V gene are MNHEY and SVGAGI. The CDR3 is CASRRFGEDTQYF. CDR3 nucleotides: TGTGCCAGCAGGCGATTCGGGGAGGATACGCAGTATTTT.

This clonotype was found a few times. This rearrangement joins TRBV24-1 to TRBJ1-5; D unresolved. Germline loops: CDR1 KGHDR, CDR2 SFDVKD. This CDR3 has 12 amino acids. Trimming took off 4 bases at V and 6 bases at J, with 6 bases between the two ends. CDR3 residues: CATSEGSQPQHF. CDR3 nucleotide sequence: TGTGCCACCAGTGAAGGAAGTCAGCCCCAGCATTTT.

The chain links TRBV7-8 to TRBJ2-5; TRBD1 aligns across 9 bases. The CDR3 covers 15 residues. The junction had 9 bases not matched to a gene; V was cut back by 5 bases and J by 5 bases. Germline V gene lookup returns CDR1 SGHVS and CDR2 FQNEAQ. CDR3: CASSGGTGSGETQYF. The CDR3 DNA sequence: TGTGCCAGCAGCGGCGGGACAGGGAGTGGGGAGACCCAGTACTTC.

J is TRBJ1-2 and V is TRBV27, with D perhaps matching TRBD1 (5 bases). V lost 5 bases and J lost 13, with 20 bases in between. The CDR3 sequence is 13 residues long. Germline assignment: CDR1 MNHEY and CDR2 SMNVEV (reference sequence). CDR3 DNA sequence: TGTGCCAGCAGTGCGGTGGGGGTCACCCGCCCCACCTTC. It encodes CASSAVGVTRPTF.

The chain joins TRBV5-1 to TRBJ2-2, with TRBD1 matching over 8 bases. J gave up 8 bases and V 3 bases, and 3 bases lay outside the gene matches. Germline V gene data show CDR1 as SGHRS and CDR2 as YFSETQ. The CDR3 spans 13 residues. Here the CDR3 reads CASSSRQGGELFF. In nucleotides, the CDR3 is TGCGCCAGCAGCTCCCGACAGGGGGGGGAGCTGTTTTTT.

This clonotype was found once. An end of the junction differs from the germline gene, which may be a read error. V gene TRBV5-4 combines with J gene TRBJ2-1; 7 nucleotides agree with TRBD2. Per germline, CDR1 SGHNT and CDR2 YYREEE (reference sequence). This CDR3 comprises 13 residues. The CDR3 bases are TGTGCCAGCAGCTTACAATCGGGAGGCGGGCGCCTCTTC. This translates into CASSLQSGGGRLF.

The chain joins TRBV28 to TRBJ2-3, with D maybe TRBD2 (6 bases). This CDR3 has 15 residues. V shed 3 bases and J shed 5 bases, with 15 bases lying between them. Germline CDR1 and CDR2: MDHEN and SYDVKM. In nucleotides, the CDR3 is TGTGCCAGCAGTTTCCGGGGGAGGCGCGGAGATACGCAGTATTTT. It encodes CASSFRGRRGDTQYF.

This clonotype has more than one count but fewer than ten. The chain has TRBV14 and TRBJ2-7; no clear D gene. Trimming took 0 bases from V and 5 from J, leaving 8 bases between them. Looked up from germline, CDR1 is SGHDN and CDR2 is FVKESK. CDR3 length: 13 amino acids. The CDR3 protein is CASSQDPFDEQYF. Here the CDR3 DNA reads TGTGCCAGCAGCCAAGATCCGTTCGACGAGCAGTACTTC.

The rearrangement links TRBV6-5 to TRBJ2-1; 7 nucleotides align to TRBD2. The germline V gene encodes CDR1 MNHEY and CDR2 SVGAGI. This CDR3 has 13 residues. The V gene end was trimmed by 10 bases and the J gene end by 6 bases; junction bases not matched to a gene: 9. CDR3 bases: TGTGCCACCAAAACCCCGGGGGGCAATGAGCAGTTCTTC. Translated, it gives CATKTPGGNEQFF.

This chain uses TRBV14 with TRBJ2-5, with D hard to call. The J call is uncertain, as TRBJ2-7 better fits the DNA end. The length of the CDR3 is 13 residues. Germline values: CDR1 SGHDN, CDR2 FVKESK. The CDR3 region is CASSHFAPYEQYF. The CDR3 DNA is TGTGCCAGCAGCCATTTCGCGCCCTACGAGCAGTACTTC.

The sample holds many counts of this clonotype. This sequence joins TRBV7-3 and TRBJ2-5; D is undetermined. CDR1 SGHTA and CDR2 FQGTGA come from the germline V gene. There are 13 residues in the CDR3. The V end lost 1 base, the J end lost 5 bases, and 8 bases lay between the germline ends. This chain's CDR3 is CASSLMVGETQYF. The CDR3, as DNA: TGTGCCAGCAGCTTAATGGTGGGGGAGACCCAGTACTTC.

The chain has TRBV5-5 and TRBJ2-7, with TRBD1 identical over 11 bases. The length of the CDR3 is 14 residues. CDR1 is SGHKS, CDR2 YYEKEE, per germline (reference sequence). V was pared by 3 bases and J by 5 bases, with 4 bases of the junction left unmatched. The CDR3 loop reads CASSWGQGGNEQYF. The CDR3, as DNA: TGTGCCAGCAGCTGGGGACAGGGGGGGAACGAGCAGTACTTC. The entire variable domain, with the rest obtained from reference TRBV5-5 and TRBJ2-7, is as follows: DAGVTQSPTHLIKTRGQQVTLRCSPISGHKSVSWYQQVLGQGPQFIFQYYEKEERGRGNFPDRFSARQFPNYSSELNVNALLLGDSALYLCASSWGQGGNEQYFGPGTRLTVT.

The chain recombines TRBV7-2 with TRBJ2-3; 12 bases match TRBD2. Per germline, CDR1 SGHTA and CDR2 FQGNSA. CDR3 length equals 17 residues. V lost 1 base and J lost 3; bases outside the gene matches: 5. The CDR3 region has the DNA TGTGCCAGCAGCTTAGTCCCACTAGCGGGGGGAACAGATACGCAGTATTTT. Its translation is CASSLVPLAGGTDTQYF.

The table lists this clonotype with a few counts. J is TRBJ2-1 and V is TRBV19; D might be TRBD1 (6 bases). V gave up 5 bases and J gave up 5 bases, with 16 bases separating them. Germline assignment: CDR1 LNHDA and CDR2 SQIVND (reference sequence). There are 15 residues in the CDR3. CDR3 region: CASSATGNFNNEQFF. CDR3 nucleotides: TGTGCCAGTAGTGCAACAGGGAATTTCAACAATGAGCAGTTCTTC.

There are a few counts of this clonotype. The chain couples TRBV14 to TRBJ2-1, with D maybe TRBD2 (6 bases). Germline CDR1 is SGHDN and CDR2 is FVKESK. V was pared by 1 base and J by 3 bases, with 10 bases between. This CDR3 comprises 15 residues. CDR3 bases: TGTGCCAGCAGCCAAGCACTAGCAATCTACAATGAGCAGTTCTTC. Its translation: CASSQALAIYNEQFF.

This clonotype was observed a handful of times. The chain employs TRBV3-1 and TRBJ1-2; no definite D call. Germline CDR1 LGHDT, CDR2 YNNKEL (reference sequence). The V end was cut by 3 bases, the J end by 6 bases, with 5 bases between. This CDR3 has 11 amino acids. For the CDR3, the DNA is TGTGCCAGCAGCCATGGGGATGGCTACACCTTC. Translation: CASSHGDGYTF.

This clonotype was counted a few times. The V and J genes are TRBV7-3 and TRBJ1-1; perhaps TRBD1 as D (5 bases). This CDR3 has 13 amino acids. Deletions cut 8 bases from V and 1 base from J, with 11 bases between. The germline V gene has CDR1 SGHTA and CDR2 FQGTGA. CDR3 DNA sequence: TGTGCCAGCCGAGCCGGGGGGAACACTGAAGCTTTCTTT. Its protein product is CASRAGGNTEAFF.

This clonotype was observed a few times. The chain links TRBV28 to TRBJ2-5, with TRBD2 as a possible D gene (6 bases). The CDR3 is made up of 13 amino acids. CDR1 MDHEN and CDR2 SYDVKM come from the germline V gene. V was shortened by 6 bases and J by 2 bases, with 10 bases between the two germline ends. CDR3 region: CASRWDFQETQYF. The CDR3 DNA is TGTGCCAGCAGATGGGACTTTCAAGAGACCCAGTACTTC.

This clonotype was observed a few times. The chain links TRBV5-1 to TRBJ2-7, with 8 bases lining up with TRBD1. This CDR3 spans 14 amino acids. Per germline, CDR1 SGHRS and CDR2 YFSETQ. V gave up 9 bases and J gave up 5 bases; unmatched junction bases: 13. This chain's CDR3 is CATSDGQGRNEQYF. Written as DNA, the CDR3 is TGCGCCACATCGGACGGACAGGGAAGAAACGAGCAGTACTTC.

The CDR3 nucleotides are TGCAGTGCTAGTCACGGGGGCTCCTACGAGCAGTACTTC. This codes for CSASHGGSYEQYF. The rearrangement links TRBV20-1 to TRBJ2-7, with a weak D call TRBD2 (6 bases). The CDR3 totals 13 residues. Trimming took off 3 bases at V and 0 bases at J, with 9 bases between the two ends. Germline CDR1 and CDR2: DFQATT and SNEGSKA (reference sequence).

This clonotype has only one observation. The chain joins TRBV11-2 to TRBJ2-7; D is undetermined. Trimming took 1 base from V and 9 from J, leaving 13 bases between them. Germline loops: CDR1 SGHAT, CDR2 FQNNGV. This CDR3 spans 13 amino acids. CDR3 sequence (DNA): TGTGCCAGCAGCTTAGGAGGACCCCCTGGGCAGTACTTC. Encoded protein: CASSLGGPPGQYF.

This clonotype was found a few times. V is TRBV29-1 and J is TRBJ1-2; TRBD1 is a possible D gene (5 bases). The CDR3 is 13 amino acids. Germline CDR1 is SQVTM and CDR2 is ANQGSEA. The V and J ends lost 8 bases and 7 bases respectively, with 20 bases between them. CDR3 DNA: TGCAGCATAACAAGGGCAGGGAAACGTGGCTACACCTTC. Translated, it gives CSITRAGKRGYTF.

Comments on this clonotype: Being one base from a much bigger clone, this may be a read error. This sequence joins TRBV12-3 or TRBV12-4 and TRBJ1-1; no firm D call. This CDR3 comprises 13 residues. The V end was cut by 1 base, the J end by 4 bases, with 7 bases between. CDR3 sequence: CASSLVTGTEAFF. Written as DNA, the CDR3 is TGTGCCAGCAGTTTAGTAACGGGCACTGAAGCTTTCTTT.